This section outlines one T cell receptor (beta chain) sequence together with its context. Sequencing used immunoSEQ multiplex PCR; TCRdb keeps in-frame clones, though not all of them. The sample lists tens of thousands of clones; roughly 86% were seen once. The sample comes from a study of T cell responses to AZD1222 COVID-19 vaccine. The CDR3 is made up of 14 amino acids. CDR1 and CDR2 (germline): SNHLY, FYNNEI. Losses at the gene ends were 6 bases for V and 4 bases for J; bases not matched to a gene: 8. The chain couples TRBV2 to TRBJ1-1; 7 bases are shared with TRBD1. The specimen comprised peripheral blood, sampled 28 days after the second AZD1222 dose. The clonotype originates from an adult who received the AZD1222 COVID-19 vaccine. The CDR3, as DNA: TGTGCCAGCAGGAGACAGGGTGGTGGCACTGAAGCTTTCTTT. Its translation: CASRRQGGGTEAFF.